The 22 T cell receptor beta chains presented below share a single source sample, sequenced in a study of blood T cell repertoires in COVID-19. Generated by immunoSEQ multiplex PCR, the TCRdb table keeps only in-frame clones and is missing some. The data show about 98,000 clones, nearly 90% seen once. The sequencing sample was made of peripheral blood. The source is a man between 65 and 79 years old with acute or convalescent COVID-19.

This clone was observed once. The same CDR3 also results from other DNA sequences found in this sample. This sequence joins TRBV5-4 and TRBJ2-5, with 11 bases lining up with TRBD1. Germline trimming cut 3 bases from V and 4 bases from J; bases unmatched to any gene: 5. Germline V gene data show CDR1 as SGHNT and CDR2 as YYREEE (reference sequence). The CDR3 totals 15 residues. CDR3 in DNA: TGTGCCAGCAGCTCGAAGGGACAGGGGGTAGAGACCCAGTACTTC. Protein sequence: CASSSKGQGVETQYF.

The chain couples TRBV30 to TRBJ1-1; D call uncertain. Trimming left V 1 base short and J 0 bases short, with 9 bases between. The CDR3 covers 14 residues. CDR1 and CDR2 from the germline V gene are GTSNPN and SVGIG (reference sequence). Here the CDR3 DNA reads TGTGCCTGGAGTGCCCGGGTCATGAACACTGAAGCTTTCTTT. Translating it yields CAWSARVMNTEAFF.

This chain connects TRBV5-4 to TRBJ1-4, with 9 bases lining up with TRBD1. Per germline, CDR1 SGHNT and CDR2 YYREEE (reference sequence). The V segment lost 4 bases and the J segment 7 bases; nucleotides outside the gene matches: 2. The CDR3 runs to 13 residues. For the CDR3, the DNA is TGTGCCAGCAGCCAACAGGGGGCTGAAAAACTGTTTTTT. Translating gives CASSQQGAEKLFF.

J is TRBJ2-1 and V is TRBV19; TRBD1 matches at 7 bases. With 5 bases clipped from V and 2 bases from J, the junction kept 6 bases outside the gene matches. The CDR3 has 15 residues. From germline, CDR1 is LNHDA and CDR2 SQIVND (reference sequence). The CDR3 sequence is CASSRDSLAYNEQFF. The CDR3 nucleotides read TGTGCCAGTAGTCGGGACAGCTTGGCCTACAATGAGCAGTTCTTC.

This rearrangement joins TRBV7-3 to TRBJ2-7, with TRBD2 identical over 11 bases. The junction had 3 bases not matched to a gene; V was cut back by 4 bases and J by 7 bases. This CDR3 is built from 13 residues. Looked up from germline, CDR1 is SGHTA and CDR2 is FQGTGA. The CDR3 protein is CASSSTSGAEQYF. The CDR3 bases are TGTGCCAGCAGCTCGACTAGCGGGGCTGAGCAGTACTTC.

Regarding this clone: This sample also contains other DNA sequences that code for the same CDR3. The V gene is TRBV5-4, the J gene TRBJ1-5; D not certain. CDR1 is SGHNT, CDR2 YYREEE, per germline (reference sequence). The length of the CDR3 is 15 residues. Trimming removed 0 bases at V and 4 bases at J, with 11 bases between. The CDR3 coding sequence is TGTGCCAGCAGCTTGGATCCAGGATTAAATCAGCCCCAGCATTTT. This gives the protein CASSLDPGLNQPQHF.

The chain is built from TRBV5-5 and TRBJ2-7, with D possibly matching TRBD1 (5 bases). V lost 0 bases and J 2 bases, leaving 18 bases between the germline ends. The CDR3 runs 17 residues. Germline V gene lookup returns CDR1 SGHKS and CDR2 YYEKEE (reference sequence). The CDR3 DNA sequence: TGTGCCAGCAGCTTGGCTCCTATTGATACAGGTCCCTACGAGCAGTACGTC. It codes for CASSLAPIDTGPYEQYV.

This clone appeared a few times. The gene calls are TRBV5-5 and TRBJ2-7, with D maybe TRBD1 (6 bases). The CDR3 sequence is 13 residues long. CDR1 is SGHKS, CDR2 YYEKEE, per germline (reference sequence). The V gene lost 2 bases and the J gene lost 3 bases, with 9 bases spanning the gap. Here the CDR3 reads CASSLQGLYEQYF. CDR3 nucleotide sequence: TGTGCCAGCAGCTTACAGGGTCTCTACGAGCAGTACTTC. The whole variable domain, remainder taken from reference TRBV5-5 and TRBJ2-7, is DAGVTQSPTHLIKTRGQQVTLRCSPISGHKSVSWYQQVLGQGPQFIFQYYEKEERGRGNFPDRFSARQFPNYSSELNVNALLLGDSALYLCASSLQGLYEQYFGPGTRLTVT.

The chain is built from TRBV6-1 and TRBJ1-6, with TRBD1 identical over 10 bases. V shed 4 bases and J 7 bases; nucleotides not matched to a gene: 10. Per the germline V gene, CDR1 is MNHNS and CDR2 is SASEGT. The CDR3 loop spans 17 amino acids. The CDR3 sequence: CASSGDRGWRRNSPLHF. Here the CDR3 DNA reads TGTGCCAGCAGTGGGGACAGGGGCTGGAGACGGAATTCACCCCTCCACTTT.

The rearrangement uses TRBV5-1 and TRBJ2-7, with 7 bases that match TRBD2. The CDR3 is 15 amino acids. Germline CDR1 reads SGHRS; CDR2 reads YFSETQ. Germline trimming cut 3 bases from V and 3 bases from J; bases unmatched to any gene: 9. The CDR3 nucleotides are TGCGCCAGCAGCTCCTCCGAGCGGGGAGTCTACGAGCAGTACTTC. As protein: CASSSSERGVYEQYF.

V gene TRBV19 combines with J gene TRBJ2-7; the D gene is possibly TRBD1 (5 bases). Germline CDR1 LNHDA, CDR2 SQIVND (reference sequence). The germline V and J ends were trimmed by 10 bases and 2 bases, with 12 bases remaining between them. The CDR3 runs 12 residues. The CDR3 DNA is TGTGCCAACCCCACAGGCACCTACGAGCAGTACGTC. It encodes CANPTGTYEQYV.

The chain has TRBV11-3 and TRBJ1-4; D remains ambiguous. CDR3 size: 11 residues. The V end was cut by 2 bases, the J end by 16 bases, with 11 bases between. CDR1 is SGHNT and CDR2 is YENEEA in the germline V gene. DNA of the CDR3: TGTGCCAGCAGCTTACCCCCAAGGAGGTTTTTT. It encodes CASSLPPRRFF.

The V gene is TRBV5-1, the J gene TRBJ2-3; D possibly corresponds to TRBD2 (5 bases). V was cut by 6 bases and J by 2 bases, with 19 bases left in between. Per germline, CDR1 SGHRS and CDR2 YFSETQ. This CDR3 region has 16 residues. CDR3 loop: CASTPAGPRATDTQYF. CDR3 nucleotides: TGCGCCAGCACCCCAGCCGGTCCGAGGGCCACAGATACGCAGTATTTT.

The chain uses TRBV29-1 and TRBJ1-5; the D gene is possibly TRBD1 (6 bases). V was trimmed by 7 bases and J by 3 bases, leaving 16 bases between them. The CDR3 totals 14 residues. Germline-derived CDR1 and CDR2 are SQVTM and ANQGSEA. DNA of the CDR3: TGCAGCGCCGCACAGGGATTAGACAATCAGCCCCAGCATTTT. It translates to CSAAQGLDNQPQHF.

The rearrangement uses TRBV6-6 and TRBJ1-2; 11 bases agree with TRBD1. Germline CDR1 reads MNHNY; CDR2 reads SVGAGI (reference sequence). The CDR3 is 16 amino acids. V lost 8 bases to trimming and J lost 7 bases; unmatched junction nucleotides: 15. CDR3 sequence reads: CASVAGDRGLVGGYTF. The CDR3 DNA is TGTGCCAGCGTCGCTGGGGACAGGGGGTTGGTGGGTGGCTACACCTTC.

V and J are TRBV18 and TRBJ2-2, with D perhaps TRBD1 (6 bases). CDR1 is KGHSH and CDR2 is LQKENI in the germline V gene. The CDR3 extends over 16 amino acids. The V end was cut by 3 bases, the J end by 1 base, with 12 bases between. CDR3 residues: CASSPLTGLNTGELFF. DNA of the CDR3: TGTGCCAGCTCACCCCTGACAGGTTTGAACACCGGGGAGCTGTTTTTT.

This rearrangement joins TRBV6-6 to TRBJ2-7, with 12 bases lining up with TRBD2. CDR3 length: 16 residues. Germline CDR1 and CDR2: MNHNY and SVGAGI (reference sequence). V shed 4 bases, J shed 0 bases, and the junction held 4 bases outside the gene matches. CDR3 sequence: CASSSMTSGGSYEQYF. CDR3 DNA: TGTGCCAGCAGTTCGATGACTAGCGGGGGCTCCTACGAGCAGTACTTC.

This rearrangement joins TRBV30 to TRBJ1-4, with D possibly being TRBD1 (5 bases). Trimming pared 2 bases from V and 3 bases from J, leaving 10 bases between. This CDR3 spans 14 amino acids. Germline CDR1 GTSNPN, CDR2 SVGIG (reference sequence). CDR3 DNA sequence: TGTGCCTGGAGTTCCGGGGGACCTAATGAAAAACTGTTTTTT. Its translation: CAWSSGGPNEKLFF. The full variable domain, with the rest looked up from reference TRBV30 and TRBJ1-4, is SQTIHQWPATLVQPVGSPLSLECTVEGTSNPNLYWYRQAAGRGLQLLFYSVGIGQISSEVPQNLSASRPQDRQFILSSKKLLLSDSGFYLCAWSSGGPNEKLFFGSGTQLSVL.

The CDR3 here is CASSPSGERTQYF. CDR3 nucleotide sequence: TGTGCCAGCTCACCATCTGGGGAGCGGACCCAGTACTTC. The rearrangement uses TRBV18 and TRBJ2-5, with D possibly TRBD2 on 5 matching bases. This CDR3 is built from 13 residues. V dropped 2 bases and J dropped 7 bases, with 11 bases sitting between them. CDR1 is KGHSH, CDR2 LQKENI, per germline. Variable domain in full (rest from reference TRBV18 and TRBJ2-5): NAGVMQNPRHLVRRRGQEARLRCSPMKGHSHVYWYRQLPEEGLKFMVYLQKENIIDESGMPKERFSAEFPKEGPSILRIQQVVRGDSAAYFCASSPSGERTQYFGPGTRLLVL.

DNA for the CDR3: TGTGCCAGCAGCCAAGCAGGAGGTTTTGAAAAACTGTTTTTT. Protein product: CASSQAGGFEKLFF. The rearrangement links TRBV3-1 (or the pseudogene TRBV3-2) to TRBJ1-4; no reliable D call. With 1 base removed from V and 7 bases from J, the gap between germline ends came to 10 bases. Germline assignment: CDR1 LGHDT and CDR2 YNNKEL (reference sequence). This CDR3 is built from 14 residues.

This sequence joins TRBV5-4 and TRBJ1-4; D perhaps matches TRBD1 (6 bases). Per germline, CDR1 SGHNT and CDR2 YYREEE (reference sequence). V was clipped by 0 bases and J by 8 bases, with 11 bases between them. The CDR3 consists of 14 residues. The CDR3, as DNA: TGTGCCAGCAGCTTGGAGACAGGTCGCGAAAAACTGTTTTTT. Residues: CASSLETGREKLFF.

V and J are TRBV29-1 and TRBJ1-5, with D perhaps matching TRBD1 (5 bases). Germline CDR1 reads SQVTM; CDR2 reads ANQGSEA. Trimming stripped 6 bases from V and 5 bases from J, with 14 bases between. This CDR3 comprises 13 residues. The CDR3 nucleotides are TGCAGCGTGGGGGGGGGAGTGGATCAGCCCCAGCATTTT. This translates into CSVGGGVDQPQHF.